This T cell receptor (beta chain) was identified during a study of cytomegalovirus exposure and HLA in healthy donors. The PCR made use of 60 Vbeta and 13 Jbeta primers. The protocol was immunoSEQ multiplex PCR, while the TCRdb copy is restricted to in-frame clones and leaves out a portion. The sample comprises 100,000 or so clones, about 74% of which are singletons, and 5.2% rests with the top ten. Sequenced input: PBMCs. This TCR came from a female donor in good health and CMV-seropositive.

The CDR3 DNA reads TGCGCCAGCAGCTCGGGACAGAGCTACGAGCAGTACTTC. Residues: CASSSGQSYEQYF. V is TRBV5-1 and J is TRBJ2-7, with 7 bases matching TRBD1. The CDR3 totals 13 residues. V was clipped by 3 bases and J by 3 bases; unmatched bases: 3. CDR1 SGHRS and CDR2 YFSETQ come from the germline V gene. Using reference TRBV5-1 and TRBJ2-7 for the parts outside the CDR3, the full variable domain is KAGVTQTPRYLIKTRGQQVTLSCSPISGHRSVSWYQQTPGQGLQFLFEYFSETQRNKGNFPGRFSGRQFSNSRSEMNVSTLELGDSALYLCASSSGQSYEQYFGPGTRLTVT.